These 25 T cell receptor beta chains were all obtained from the same sample, sequenced in a study of T-cell reconstitution after alpha-beta-depleted transplantation in children. It was with unique molecular identifiers that the TCRbeta library was prepared. TCRdb redid the calling of the PCR reads with MiXCR, one entry per CDR3 protein. The sample shows about 70,000 distinct CDR3 sequences, approximately 11% of them seen only once. The sample consisted of PBMCs, taken before TCRalphabeta/CD19-depleted stem cell transplant. The receptors were sampled from a boy aged 5-17 years with acute myeloid leukemia, due to receive a stem cell transplant.

This clonotype occurred many times. The chain carries TRBV12-3 or TRBV12-4 and TRBJ2-4; possibly TRBD1 or TRBD2 for D (5 bases each). The V end lost 2 bases, the J end lost 7 bases, and 12 bases lay between the germline ends. The CDR3 spans 14 residues. CDR3 DNA sequence: TGTGCCAGCAGTTTATCGGGACCCCTGAACATTCAGTACTTC. It specifies CASSLSGPLNIQYF.

This rearrangement joins TRBV12-3 or TRBV12-4 to TRBJ1-1; D not certain. This CDR3 has 11 amino acids. The V gene lost 3 bases and the J gene lost 9 bases, with 8 bases spanning the gap. CDR3 protein: CASSLGWKAFF. In DNA, the CDR3 is TGTGCCAGCAGTTTGGGCTGGAAAGCTTTCTTT.

This clonotype was counted between two and nine times. The rearrangement links TRBV7-3 to TRBJ2-1; D gene uncertain. V was pared by 5 bases and J by 6 bases, with 8 bases between. From germline, CDR1 is SGHTA and CDR2 FQGTGA. CDR3 size: 12 residues. CDR3 bases: TGTGCCAGCAGCCCAACCCTCAATGAGCAGTTCTTC. Translated: CASSPTLNEQFF.

This clonotype was seen ten or more times. The chain recombines TRBV5-1 with TRBJ1-2; D unclear. Germline-derived CDR1 and CDR2 are SGHRS and YFSETQ. Trimming stripped 3 bases from V and 7 bases from J, with 13 bases between. The CDR3 has 13 residues. The chain's CDR3 is CASSSPLVSGYTF. For the CDR3, the DNA is TGCGCCAGCAGCTCGCCCTTAGTCAGTGGCTACACCTTC.

This clonotype appeared many times. The chain combines TRBV7-9 with TRBJ2-1; D unclear. The germline V and J ends were trimmed by 5 bases and 5 bases, with 10 bases remaining between them. Germline CDR1 SEHNR, CDR2 FQNEAQ (reference sequence). CDR3 length: 13 residues. In nucleotides, the CDR3 is TGTGCCAGCAGCGTAATCACGGACAATGAGCAGTTCTTC. Protein product: CASSVITDNEQFF. The complete variable domain, with remaining parts taken from reference TRBV7-9 and TRBJ2-1, reads DTGVSQNPRHKITKRGQNVTFRCDPISEHNRLYWYRQTLGQGPEFLTYFQNEAQLEKSRLLSDRFSAERPKGSFSTLEIQRTEQGDSAMYLCASSVITDNEQFFGPGTRLTVL.

The table lists this clonotype with many counts. The CDR3 DNA reads as TGCGCCAGCAGCTTGTGGGCCGGCGATCAGCCCCAGCATTTT. As protein: CASSLWAGDQPQHF. The V call is TRBV5-1, the J call TRBJ1-5; D ambiguous. The V gene's germline CDR1 is SGHRS and CDR2 YFSETQ. The CDR3 consists of 14 residues. V was shortened by 1 base and J by 5 bases, with 10 bases between the two germline ends.

This clonotype was counted ten times or more. The chain links TRBV7-9 to TRBJ2-7, with no clear D. Per germline, CDR1 SEHNR and CDR2 FQNEAQ (reference sequence). This CDR3 has 14 amino acids. V lost 1 base to trimming and J lost 1 base, with 8 bases between them. CDR3 nucleotides: TGTGCCAGCAGCTTAGGGGCAGGTTCCTACGAGCAGTACGTC. It yields the protein CASSLGAGSYEQYV.

This clonotype was picked up many times. The chain couples TRBV20-1 to TRBJ2-1; 7 positions agree with TRBD2. Germline values: CDR1 DFQATT, CDR2 SNEGSKA (reference sequence). The CDR3 loop spans 14 amino acids. The trim removed 4 bases at V and 0 bases at J, leaving 3 bases unmatched. The chain's CDR3 is CSAIGGGSYNEQFF. The CDR3 bases are TGCAGTGCTATCGGCGGGGGCTCCTACAATGAGCAGTTCTTC.

This clonotype came up many times. CDR3 protein: CSARDSVGRSRGYTF. The CDR3 DNA reads as TGCAGTGCTAGAGACTCCGTGGGCCGATCGAGGGGCTACACCTTC. The chain couples TRBV20-1 to TRBJ1-2; no definite D call. Trimming removed 0 bases from V and 8 bases from J, with 19 bases in between. This CDR3 is built from 15 residues. CDR1 is DFQATT, CDR2 SNEGSKA, per germline (reference sequence).

In this sample, this clonotype turned up many times. V gene TRBV7-2 combines with J gene TRBJ1-6; a weak D match, TRBD1 (5 bases). CDR1 is SGHTA, CDR2 FQGNSA, per germline. This CDR3 contains 14 residues. With 1 base removed from V and 13 bases from J, the gap between germline ends came to 14 bases. The CDR3 here is CASSLDRDKGPLHF. The CDR3 region has the DNA TGTGCCAGCAGCTTAGATAGGGATAAGGGGCCCCTCCACTTT.

This clonotype occurred many times. The chain combines TRBV12-3 or TRBV12-4 with TRBJ1-6, with TRBD1 matching over 8 bases. V shed 3 bases, J shed 8 bases, and the junction held 9 bases outside the gene matches. The CDR3 extends over 16 amino acids. Here the CDR3 reads CASSFFGQGEDSPLHF. The CDR3 nucleotides read TGTGCCAGCAGTTTCTTCGGACAGGGCGAAGATTCACCCCTCCACTTT.

This clonotype was detected many times. The rearrangement joins TRBV29-1 to TRBJ1-2; 10 nucleotides match TRBD1. CDR1 is SQVTM and CDR2 is ANQGSEA in the germline V gene. The CDR3 is 13 amino acids. Unmatched junction bases numbered 8, after V lost 4 bases and J lost 9 bases. The CDR3 nucleotides are TGCAGCGTTGCCCGGGACAGGGGCTACCGCTACACCTTC. Translating it yields CSVARDRGYRYTF.

The gene calls are TRBV28 and TRBJ2-1; 11 bases are shared with TRBD2. With 3 bases clipped from V and 4 bases from J, the junction kept 11 bases outside the gene matches. Germline V gene data show CDR1 as MDHEN and CDR2 as SYDVKM. The CDR3 sequence is 18 residues long. The CDR3, as DNA: TGTGCCAGCAGTTTGGGCCCCGTAAGACTAGCGGGGTACAATGAGCAGTTCTTC. This codes for CASSLGPVRLAGYNEQFF.

The sample holds many counts of this clonotype. The J gene is TRBJ2-3, the V gene TRBV20-1, with 8 bases aligning to TRBD2. Germline values: CDR1 DFQATT, CDR2 SNEGSKA (reference sequence). J gave up 2 bases and V 5 bases, and 6 bases lay outside the gene matches. This CDR3 has 14 residues. CDR3: CSADTSGPTDTQYF. DNA for the CDR3: TGCAGTGCTGACACTAGCGGACCCACAGATACGCAGTATTTT.

In this sample, this clonotype turned up many times. The chain has TRBV12-3 or TRBV12-4 and TRBJ2-2; 9 bases match TRBD1. The CDR3 sequence is 15 residues long. V shed 6 bases, J shed 4 bases, and the junction held 6 bases outside the gene matches. CDR3 protein: CASSRQGVGTGELFF. DNA of the CDR3: TGTGCCAGCAGCCGACAGGGGGTCGGCACCGGGGAGCTGTTTTTT.

This clonotype occurred many times. The chain has TRBV7-6 and TRBJ2-5; D uncertain. With 1 base removed from V and 5 bases from J, the gap between germline ends came to 11 bases. Germline V gene lookup returns CDR1 SGHVS and CDR2 FNYEAQ. CDR3 length: 14 residues. This CDR3 reads CASSLDTNSETQYF. The CDR3 nucleotides are TGTGCCAGCAGCTTAGATACCAATAGCGAGACCCAGTACTTC. The full variable domain, in which reference TRBV7-6 and TRBJ2-5 provide the parts outside the CDR3, is GAGVSQSPRYKVTKRGQDVALRCDPISGHVSLYWYRQALGQGPEFLTYFNYEAQQDKSGLPNDRFSAERPEGSISTLTIQRTEQRDSAMYRCASSLDTNSETQYFGPGTRLLVL.

At least ten counts were recorded for this clonotype. The chain employs TRBV11-2 and TRBJ2-3; D remains ambiguous. Germline V gene sequence: CDR1 SGHAT, CDR2 FQNNGV. There are 15 residues in the CDR3. V was trimmed by 3 bases and J by 1 base, leaving 11 bases between them. CDR3 amino acids: CASSFGWRGTDTQYF. The DNA of the CDR3 is TGTGCCAGCAGCTTTGGCTGGCGAGGCACAGATACGCAGTATTTT. Full variable domain (rest looked up from reference TRBV11-2 and TRBJ2-3): EAGVAQSPRYKIIEKRQSVAFWCNPISGHATLYWYQQILGQGPKLLIQFQNNGVVDDSQLPKDRFSAERLKGVDSTLKIQPAKLEDSAVYLCASSFGWRGTDTQYFGPGTRLTVL.

There are many counts of this clonotype. The J gene is TRBJ1-2, the V gene TRBV20-1, with 7 bases lining up with TRBD1. Germline V gene lookup returns CDR1 DFQATT and CDR2 SNEGSKA (reference sequence). J was trimmed by 1 base and V by 6 bases; bases with no gene match: 5. This CDR3 comprises 13 residues. The DNA for the CDR3 is TGCAGTGCCCCGAGGGGGCGTAACTATGGCTACACCTTC. Translating gives CSAPRGRNYGYTF.

This clonotype was counted ten times or more. This chain connects TRBV5-1 to TRBJ2-2, with TRBD1 matching over 7 bases. The germline V gene has CDR1 SGHRS and CDR2 YFSETQ. The CDR3 loop spans 15 amino acids. Trimming cost V 0 bases and J 1 base; bases outside gene matches: 0. CDR3 sequence: CASSLAGGNTGELFF. CDR3 coding DNA: TGCGCCAGCAGCTTGGCAGGGGGGAACACCGGGGAGCTGTTTTTT.

This clonotype has ten or more counts. The V and J genes are TRBV11-2 and TRBJ1-3; D call uncertain. V lost 6 bases, J lost 1 base, and 13 bases lay in between. CDR3 length: 15 residues. From germline, CDR1 is SGHAT and CDR2 FQNNGV. This CDR3 is CASRGLGRSGNTIYF. The CDR3 bases are TGTGCCAGCAGGGGCCTTGGACGATCTGGAAACACCATATATTTT.

The table lists this clonotype with many counts. The chain links TRBV18 to TRBJ2-2; D gene ambiguous. V was cut by 2 bases and J by 3 bases, with 7 bases left in between. The CDR3 is 14 residues long. Germline CDR1 reads KGHSH; CDR2 reads LQKENI. The CDR3 DNA reads as TGTGCCAGCTCACCAATTAGTTACACCGGGGAGCTGTTTTTT. It is translated as CASSPISYTGELFF.

This clonotype appeared many times. The chain couples TRBV2 to TRBJ2-3; 8 bases are a match to TRBD2. Per germline, CDR1 SNHLY and CDR2 FYNNEI. Trimming cost V 10 bases and J 7 bases; bases outside gene matches: 16. This CDR3 region has 15 residues. CDR3 residues: CATDGKREQINTQYF. CDR3 sequence (DNA): TGTGCCACCGACGGAAAGCGGGAGCAAATAAATACGCAGTATTTT. Full variable domain (remainder filled in from reference TRBV2 and TRBJ2-3): EPEVTQTPSHQVTQMGQEVILRCVPISNHLYFYWYRQILGQKVEFLVSFYNNEISEKSEIFDDQFSVERPDGSNFTLKIRSTKLEDSAMYFCATDGKREQINTQYFGPGTRLTVL.

This clonotype has ten or more counts. CDR3 amino acids: CASSVVQETQYF. CDR3 sequence (DNA): TGTGCCAGCAGCGTGGTCCAAGAGACCCAGTACTTC. V is TRBV7-2 and J is TRBJ2-5; D unresolved. CDR1 and CDR2 (germline): SGHTA, FQGNSA. The CDR3 spans 12 residues. Trimming removed 5 bases at V and 1 base at J, with 5 bases between.

This clonotype was counted many times. This rearrangement joins TRBV20-1 to TRBJ2-3; 10 nucleotides align to TRBD2. CDR1 is DFQATT, CDR2 SNEGSKA, per germline (reference sequence). Trimming cost V 6 bases and J 0 bases; bases outside gene matches: 12. This CDR3 is 17 amino acids long. DNA for the CDR3: TGCAGTGCCCCGAGAAGCGGGAGGGCCTATAGCACAGATACGCAGTATTTT. Translation gives CSAPRSGRAYSTDTQYF.

This clonotype was picked up many times. This chain uses TRBV30 with TRBJ2-7, with D tentatively TRBD2 (5 bases). The CDR3 sequence is 13 residues long. The V gene lost 1 base and the J gene lost 9 bases, with 16 bases spanning the gap. Germline values: CDR1 GTSNPN, CDR2 SVGIG (reference sequence). In DNA form, the CDR3 reads TGTGCCTGGAGTGGGCCTCGAACGGGATGGCAGTACTTC. It specifies CAWSGPRTGWQYF. Full variable domain (rest looked up from reference TRBV30 and TRBJ2-7): SQTIHQWPATLVQPVGSPLSLECTVEGTSNPNLYWYRQAAGRGLQLLFYSVGIGQISSEVPQNLSASRPQDRQFILSSKKLLLSDSGFYLCAWSGPRTGWQYFGPGTRLTVT.